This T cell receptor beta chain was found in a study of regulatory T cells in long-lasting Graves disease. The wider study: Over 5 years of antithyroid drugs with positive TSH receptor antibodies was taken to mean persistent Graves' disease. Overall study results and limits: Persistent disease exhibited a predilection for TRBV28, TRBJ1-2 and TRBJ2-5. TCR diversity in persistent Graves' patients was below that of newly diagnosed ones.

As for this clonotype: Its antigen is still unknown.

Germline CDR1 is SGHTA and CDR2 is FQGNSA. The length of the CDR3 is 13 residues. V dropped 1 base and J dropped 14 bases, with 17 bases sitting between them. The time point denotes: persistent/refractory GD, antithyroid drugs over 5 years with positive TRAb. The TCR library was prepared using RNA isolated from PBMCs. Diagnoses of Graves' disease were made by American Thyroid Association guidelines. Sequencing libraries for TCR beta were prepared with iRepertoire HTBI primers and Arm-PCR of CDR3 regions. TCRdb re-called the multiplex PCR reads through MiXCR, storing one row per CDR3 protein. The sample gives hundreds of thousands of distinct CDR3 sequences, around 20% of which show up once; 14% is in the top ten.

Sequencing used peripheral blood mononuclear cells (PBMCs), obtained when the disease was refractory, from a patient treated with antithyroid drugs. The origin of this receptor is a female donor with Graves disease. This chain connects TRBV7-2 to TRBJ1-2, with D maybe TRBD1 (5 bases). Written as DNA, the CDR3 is TGTGCCAGCAGCTTAGTAGAACGGACGGGGCCTACCTTC. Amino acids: CASSLVERTGPTF.